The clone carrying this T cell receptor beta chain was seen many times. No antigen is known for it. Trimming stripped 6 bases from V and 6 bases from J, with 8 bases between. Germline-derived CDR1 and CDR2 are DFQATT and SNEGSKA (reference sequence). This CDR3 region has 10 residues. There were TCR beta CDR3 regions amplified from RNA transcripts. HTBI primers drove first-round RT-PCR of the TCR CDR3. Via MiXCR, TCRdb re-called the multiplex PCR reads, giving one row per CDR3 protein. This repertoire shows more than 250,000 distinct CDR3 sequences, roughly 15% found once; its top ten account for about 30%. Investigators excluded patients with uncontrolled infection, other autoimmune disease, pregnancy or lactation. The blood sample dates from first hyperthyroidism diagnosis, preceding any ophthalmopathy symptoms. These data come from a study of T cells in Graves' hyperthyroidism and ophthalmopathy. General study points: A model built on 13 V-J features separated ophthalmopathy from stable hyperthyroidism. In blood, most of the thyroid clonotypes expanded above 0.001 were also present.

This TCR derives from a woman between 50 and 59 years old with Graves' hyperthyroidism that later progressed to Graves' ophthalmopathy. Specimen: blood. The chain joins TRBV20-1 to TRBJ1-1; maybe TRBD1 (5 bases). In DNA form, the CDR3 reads TGCAGTGCCCGGGACGCTGAAGCTTTCTTT. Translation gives CSARDAEAFF.